This TCR beta chain was obtained from a study of T cells expressing NK-cell markers. The CDR3 sequence is 16 residues long. CDR1 is MGHRA, CDR2 YSYEKL, per germline. The authors generated TCR beta cDNA through 5'RACE template switching with UMIs. From its re-call of the 5' RACE reads, TCRdb lists each CDR3 protein once, without DNA. The sample table sets out around 140,000 distinct CDR3 sequences. This sequence joins TRBV4-1 and TRBJ2-1. The sample comprised blood T cells: a sorted CD56 or NKG2C T cell subset, CD4+ or CD8+ T cells, or bulk PBMC T cells (not recorded which). The TCR comes from a man younger than 35 in good health. This CDR3 reads CASSQGETEPDNEQFF.